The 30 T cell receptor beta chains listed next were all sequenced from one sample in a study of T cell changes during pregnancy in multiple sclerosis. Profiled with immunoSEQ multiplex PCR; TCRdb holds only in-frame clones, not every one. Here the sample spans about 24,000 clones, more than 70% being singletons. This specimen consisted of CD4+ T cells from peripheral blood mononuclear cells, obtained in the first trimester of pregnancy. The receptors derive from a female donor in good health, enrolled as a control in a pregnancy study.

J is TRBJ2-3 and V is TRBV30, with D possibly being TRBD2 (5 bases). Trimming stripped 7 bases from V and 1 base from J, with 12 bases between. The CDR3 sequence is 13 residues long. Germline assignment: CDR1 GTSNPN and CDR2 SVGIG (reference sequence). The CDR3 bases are TGTGCCTTGCAAAGCGGCCGCACAGATACGCAGTATTTT. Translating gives CALQSGRTDTQYF.

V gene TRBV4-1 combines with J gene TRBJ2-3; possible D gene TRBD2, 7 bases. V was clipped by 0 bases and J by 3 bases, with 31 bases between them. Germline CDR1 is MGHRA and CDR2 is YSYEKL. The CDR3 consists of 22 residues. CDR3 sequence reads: CASSQDPPLRGGAGSRTDTQYF. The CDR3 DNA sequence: TGCGCCAGCAGCCAAGACCCACCTTTAAGGGGGGGGGCGGGTAGCCGGACAGATACGCAGTATTTT.

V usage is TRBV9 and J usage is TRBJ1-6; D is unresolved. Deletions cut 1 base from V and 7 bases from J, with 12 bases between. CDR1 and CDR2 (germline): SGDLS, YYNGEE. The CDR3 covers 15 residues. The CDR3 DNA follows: TGTGCCAGCAGCGTATCGGGGAGTTCCAATTCACCCCTCCACTTT. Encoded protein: CASSVSGSSNSPLHF. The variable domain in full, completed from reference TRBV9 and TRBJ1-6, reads DSGVTQTPKHLITATGQRVTLRCSPRSGDLSVYWYQQSLDQGLQFLIQYYNGEERAKGNILERFSAQQFPDLHSELNLSSLELGDSALYFCASSVSGSSNSPLHFGNGTRLTVT.

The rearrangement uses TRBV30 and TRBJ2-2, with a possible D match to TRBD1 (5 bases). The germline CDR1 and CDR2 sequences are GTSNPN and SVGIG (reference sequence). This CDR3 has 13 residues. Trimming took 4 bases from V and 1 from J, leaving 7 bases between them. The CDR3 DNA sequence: TGTGCCTGGACTCAGGGGAACACCGGGGAGCTGTTTTTT. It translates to CAWTQGNTGELFF.

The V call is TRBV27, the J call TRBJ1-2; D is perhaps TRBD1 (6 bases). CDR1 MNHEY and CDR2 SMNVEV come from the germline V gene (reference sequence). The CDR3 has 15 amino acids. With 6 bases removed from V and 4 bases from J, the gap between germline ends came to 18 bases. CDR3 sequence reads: CASSYPDRKIYGYTF. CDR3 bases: TGTGCCAGCAGCTACCCAGACAGGAAAATCTATGGCTACACCTTC.

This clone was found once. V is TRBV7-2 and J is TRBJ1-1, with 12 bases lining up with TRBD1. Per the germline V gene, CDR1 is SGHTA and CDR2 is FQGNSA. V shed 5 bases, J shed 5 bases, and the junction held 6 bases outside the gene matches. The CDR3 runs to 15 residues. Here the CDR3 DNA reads TGTGCCAGCAGCACCGGGACAGGGGGCAGAACTGAAGCTTTCTTT. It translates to CASSTGTGGRTEAFF.

CDR3: CASSVEDRGLDEQFF. The CDR3, as DNA: TGTGCCAGCAGCGTAGAGGACAGGGGATTGGATGAGCAGTTCTTC. This sequence joins TRBV9 and TRBJ2-1; TRBD1 matches 9 bases. V lost 0 bases to trimming and J lost 8 bases; unmatched junction nucleotides: 6. Germline V gene sequence: CDR1 SGDLS, CDR2 YYNGEE. This CDR3 comprises 15 residues. The whole variable domain, filled in from reference TRBV9 and TRBJ2-1, reads DSGVTQTPKHLITATGQRVTLRCSPRSGDLSVYWYQQSLDQGLQFLIQYYNGEERAKGNILERFSAQQFPDLHSELNLSSLELGDSALYFCASSVEDRGLDEQFFGPGTRLTVL.

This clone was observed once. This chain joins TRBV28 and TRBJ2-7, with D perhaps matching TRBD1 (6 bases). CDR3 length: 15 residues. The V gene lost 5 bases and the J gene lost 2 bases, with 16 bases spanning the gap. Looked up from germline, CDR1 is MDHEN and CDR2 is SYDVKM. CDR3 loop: CASSVPTGQAYEQYF. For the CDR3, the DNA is TGTGCCAGCAGTGTTCCAACAGGGCAGGCCTACGAGCAGTACTTC. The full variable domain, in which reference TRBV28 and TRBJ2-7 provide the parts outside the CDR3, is DVKVTQSSRYLVKRTGEKVFLECVQDMDHENMFWYRQDPGLGLRLIYFSYDVKMKEKGDIPEGYSVSREKKERFSLILESASTNQTSMYLCASSVPTGQAYEQYFGPGTRLTVT.

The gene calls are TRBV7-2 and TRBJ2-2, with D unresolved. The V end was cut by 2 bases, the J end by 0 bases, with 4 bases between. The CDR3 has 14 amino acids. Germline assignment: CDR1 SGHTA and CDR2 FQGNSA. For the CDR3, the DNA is TGTGCCAGCAGCTTACTAGCGAACACCGGGGAGCTGTTTTTT. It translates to CASSLLANTGELFF.

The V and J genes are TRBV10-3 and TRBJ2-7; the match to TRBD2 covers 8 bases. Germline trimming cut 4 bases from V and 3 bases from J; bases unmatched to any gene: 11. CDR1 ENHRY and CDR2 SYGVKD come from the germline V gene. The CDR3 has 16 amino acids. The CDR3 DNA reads TGTGCCATCAGTGGTGGGGGGTCTAGCGGGCGCTACGAGCAGTACTTC. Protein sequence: CAISGGGSSGRYEQYF.

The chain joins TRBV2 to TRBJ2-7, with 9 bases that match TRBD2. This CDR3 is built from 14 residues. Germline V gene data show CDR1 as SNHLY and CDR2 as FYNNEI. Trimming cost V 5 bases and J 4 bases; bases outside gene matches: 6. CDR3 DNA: TGTGCCAGCAGTTCAAGGACTAGCGAATACGAGCAGTACTTC. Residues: CASSSRTSEYEQYF.

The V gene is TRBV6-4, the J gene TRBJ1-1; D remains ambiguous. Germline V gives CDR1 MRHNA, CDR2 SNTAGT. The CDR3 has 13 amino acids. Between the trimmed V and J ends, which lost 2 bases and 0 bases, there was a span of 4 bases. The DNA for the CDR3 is TGTGCCAGCAGTGACCGGGTGAACACTGAAGCTTTCTTT. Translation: CASSDRVNTEAFF.

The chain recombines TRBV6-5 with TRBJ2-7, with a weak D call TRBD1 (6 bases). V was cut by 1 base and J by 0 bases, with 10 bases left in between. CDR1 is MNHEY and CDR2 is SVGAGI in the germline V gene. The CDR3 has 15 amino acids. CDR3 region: CASSYLGASSYEQYF. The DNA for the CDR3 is TGTGCCAGCAGTTACTTGGGGGCTAGCTCCTACGAGCAGTACTTC.

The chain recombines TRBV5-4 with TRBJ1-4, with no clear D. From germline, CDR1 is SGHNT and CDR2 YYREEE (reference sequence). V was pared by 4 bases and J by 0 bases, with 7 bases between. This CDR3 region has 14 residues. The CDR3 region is CASSLFSTNEKLFF. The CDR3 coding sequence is TGTGCCAGCAGCCTGTTCTCAACTAATGAAAAACTGTTTTTT.

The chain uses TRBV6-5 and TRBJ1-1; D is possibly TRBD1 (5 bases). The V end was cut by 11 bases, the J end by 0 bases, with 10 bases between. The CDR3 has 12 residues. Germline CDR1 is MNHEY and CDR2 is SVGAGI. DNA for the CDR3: TGTGCCTGTGGGACTATGAACACTGAAGCTTTCTTT. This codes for CACGTMNTEAFF.

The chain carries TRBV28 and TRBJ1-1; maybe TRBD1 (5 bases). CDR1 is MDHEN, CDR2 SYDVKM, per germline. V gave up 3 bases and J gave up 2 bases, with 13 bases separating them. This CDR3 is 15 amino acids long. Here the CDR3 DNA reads TGTGCCAGCAGTTTCTTTCCGGGGGAAAACACTGAAGCTTTCTTT. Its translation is CASSFFPGENTEAFF. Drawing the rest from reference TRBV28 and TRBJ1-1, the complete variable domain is DVKVTQSSRYLVKRTGEKVFLECVQDMDHENMFWYRQDPGLGLRLIYFSYDVKMKEKGDIPEGYSVSREKKERFSLILESASTNQTSMYLCASSFFPGENTEAFFGQGTRLTVV.

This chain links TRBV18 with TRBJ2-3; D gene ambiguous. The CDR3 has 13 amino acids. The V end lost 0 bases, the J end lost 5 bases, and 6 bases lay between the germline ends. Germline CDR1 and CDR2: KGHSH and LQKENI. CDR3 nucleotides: TGTGCCAGCTCACCACCCTCGGGAGATACGCAGTATTTT. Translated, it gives CASSPPSGDTQYF. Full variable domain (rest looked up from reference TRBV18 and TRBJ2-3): NAGVMQNPRHLVRRRGQEARLRCSPMKGHSHVYWYRQLPEEGLKFMVYLQKENIIDESGMPKERFSAEFPKEGPSILRIQQVVRGDSAAYFCASSPPSGDTQYFGPGTRLTVL.

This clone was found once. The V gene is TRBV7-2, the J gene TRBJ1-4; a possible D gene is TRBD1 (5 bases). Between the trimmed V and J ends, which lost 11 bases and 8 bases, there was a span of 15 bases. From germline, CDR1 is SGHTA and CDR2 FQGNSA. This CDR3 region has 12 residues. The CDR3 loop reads CAGEVAGEKLFF. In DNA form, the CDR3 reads TGTGCCGGTGAGGTGGCAGGGGAAAAACTGTTTTTT.

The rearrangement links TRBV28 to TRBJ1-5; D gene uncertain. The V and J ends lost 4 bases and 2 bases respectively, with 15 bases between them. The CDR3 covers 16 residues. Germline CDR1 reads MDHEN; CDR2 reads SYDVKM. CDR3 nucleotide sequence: TGTGCCAGCAGTTATCGGACTGGCCTTGGCAATCAGCCCCAGCATTTT. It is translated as CASSYRTGLGNQPQHF.

The CDR3 bases are TGTGCCTGGAGTGTCAGTGTAGCCCCTAACTATGGCTACACCTTC. Translating it yields CAWSVSVAPNYGYTF. The chain carries TRBV30 and TRBJ1-2, with D hard to call. CDR1 and CDR2 from the germline V gene are GTSNPN and SVGIG (reference sequence). The CDR3 consists of 15 residues. Trimming left V 0 bases short and J 0 bases short, with 11 bases between.

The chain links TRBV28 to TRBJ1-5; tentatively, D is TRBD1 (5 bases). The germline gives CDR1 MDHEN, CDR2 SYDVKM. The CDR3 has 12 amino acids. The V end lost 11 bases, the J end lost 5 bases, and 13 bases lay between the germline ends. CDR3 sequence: CASVSGDQPQHF. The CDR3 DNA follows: TGTGCCTCAGTTTCGGGGGATCAGCCCCAGCATTTT. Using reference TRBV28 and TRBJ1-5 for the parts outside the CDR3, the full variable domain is DVKVTQSSRYLVKRTGEKVFLECVQDMDHENMFWYRQDPGLGLRLIYFSYDVKMKEKGDIPEGYSVSREKKERFSLILESASTNQTSMYLCASVSGDQPQHFGDGTRLSIL.

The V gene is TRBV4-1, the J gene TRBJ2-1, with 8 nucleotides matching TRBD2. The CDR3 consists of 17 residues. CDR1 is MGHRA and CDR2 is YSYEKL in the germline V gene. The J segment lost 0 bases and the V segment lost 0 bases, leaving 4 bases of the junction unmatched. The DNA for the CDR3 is TGCGCCAGCAGCCAAGATCAGCGGGGGCACTCCTACAATGAGCAGTTCTTC. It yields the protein CASSQDQRGHSYNEQFF.

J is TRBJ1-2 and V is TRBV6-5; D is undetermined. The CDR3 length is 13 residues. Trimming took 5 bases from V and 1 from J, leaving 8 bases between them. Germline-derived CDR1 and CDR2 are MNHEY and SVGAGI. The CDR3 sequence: CASSVIYNYGYTF. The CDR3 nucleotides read TGTGCCAGCAGTGTAATTTATAACTATGGCTACACCTTC.

CDR3 sequence reads: CASSLVTGTVHEKLFF. The CDR3 nucleotides read TGTGCCAGCAGTTTAGTTACCGGGACAGTACATGAAAAACTGTTTTTT. J is TRBJ1-4 and V is TRBV28, with 7 bases matching TRBD1. Germline CDR1 and CDR2: MDHEN and SYDVKM. V shed 2 bases and J 6 bases; nucleotides not matched to a gene: 9. CDR3 length: 16 amino acids. The whole variable domain, remainder taken from reference TRBV28 and TRBJ1-4, is DVKVTQSSRYLVKRTGEKVFLECVQDMDHENMFWYRQDPGLGLRLIYFSYDVKMKEKGDIPEGYSVSREKKERFSLILESASTNQTSMYLCASSLVTGTVHEKLFFGSGTQLSVL.

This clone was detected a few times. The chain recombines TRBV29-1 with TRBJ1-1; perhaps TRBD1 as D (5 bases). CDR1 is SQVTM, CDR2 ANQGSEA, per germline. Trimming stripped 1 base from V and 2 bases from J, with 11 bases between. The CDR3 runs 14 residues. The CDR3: CSVEATAGNTEAFF. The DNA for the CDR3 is TGCAGCGTTGAAGCGACAGCGGGAAACACTGAAGCTTTCTTT.

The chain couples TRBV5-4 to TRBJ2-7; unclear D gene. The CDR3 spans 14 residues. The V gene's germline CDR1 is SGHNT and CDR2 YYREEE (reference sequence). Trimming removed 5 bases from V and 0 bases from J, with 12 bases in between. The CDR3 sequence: CASRTFGASYEQYF. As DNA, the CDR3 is TGTGCCAGCAGAACCTTTGGAGCCTCCTACGAGCAGTACTTC.

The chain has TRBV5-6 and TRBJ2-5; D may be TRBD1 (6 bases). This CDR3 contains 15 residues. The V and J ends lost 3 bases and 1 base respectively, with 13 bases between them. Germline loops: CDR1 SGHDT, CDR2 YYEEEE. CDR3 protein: CASSSRWTVQETQYF. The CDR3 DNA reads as TGTGCCAGCAGCTCGAGGTGGACAGTCCAAGAGACCCAGTACTTC.

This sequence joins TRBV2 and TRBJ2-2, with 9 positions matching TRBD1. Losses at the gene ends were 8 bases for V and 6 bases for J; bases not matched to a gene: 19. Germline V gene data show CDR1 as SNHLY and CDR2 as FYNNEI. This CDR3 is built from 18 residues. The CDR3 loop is CASGQFRPGTGRAGELFF. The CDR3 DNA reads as TGTGCCAGCGGTCAATTCCGTCCGGGGACAGGGAGGGCCGGGGAGCTGTTTTTT. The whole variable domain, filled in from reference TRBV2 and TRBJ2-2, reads EPEVTQTPSHQVTQMGQEVILRCVPISNHLYFYWYRQILGQKVEFLVSFYNNEISEKSEIFDDQFSVERPDGSNFTLKIRSTKLEDSAMYFCASGQFRPGTGRAGELFFGEGSRLTVL.

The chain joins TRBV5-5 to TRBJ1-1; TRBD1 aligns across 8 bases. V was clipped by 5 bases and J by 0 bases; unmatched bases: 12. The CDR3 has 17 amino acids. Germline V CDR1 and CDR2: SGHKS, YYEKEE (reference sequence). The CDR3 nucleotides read TGTGCCAGCAGACGGGAAGGACAGGGCCTTATGAACACTGAAGCTTTCTTT. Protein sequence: CASRREGQGLMNTEAFF.

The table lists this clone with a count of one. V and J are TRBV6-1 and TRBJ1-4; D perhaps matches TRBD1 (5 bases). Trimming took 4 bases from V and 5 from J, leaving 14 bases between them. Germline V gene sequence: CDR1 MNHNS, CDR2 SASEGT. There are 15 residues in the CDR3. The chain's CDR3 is CASSASSGGNEKLFF. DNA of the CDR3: TGTGCCAGCAGTGCATCAAGTGGGGGGAATGAAAAACTGTTTTTT.